These 5 T cell receptor beta chains were all obtained from the same sample, sequenced in a study of identical twins. TCRdb called the 5' RACE reads again in MiXCR, with one record for every CDR3 protein. The repertoire includes some 500,000 distinct CDR3 sequences, approximately 14% of them detected once, and approximately 0.98% sits in the top ten. This sample was shared with a second study, whose subject was yellow fever vaccine responses in identical twins.

The sequenced sample was CD4+ T cells sorted from blood. Receptors originate from a woman aged 18 to 35 in good health.

Many counts were recorded for this clonotype. The chain combines TRBV12-3 or TRBV12-4 with TRBJ2-3; D is unclear. The CDR3 is made up of 12 amino acids. V was cut by 7 bases and J by 8 bases, with 13 bases left in between. This CDR3 reads CASTPAKSTQYF. In DNA form, the CDR3 reads TGTGCCAGCACCCCCGCTAAAAGTACGCAGTATTTT.

This clonotype appeared a few times. The chain couples TRBV12-3 or TRBV12-4 to TRBJ2-7; D unresolved. Trimming pared 5 bases from V and 7 bases from J, leaving 15 bases between. This CDR3 comprises 13 residues. The CDR3 DNA follows: TGTGCCAGCAGTCCAACCCTACATGGAGAGCAGTACTTC. Translating gives CASSPTLHGEQYF.

This clonotype was observed a handful of times. The chain recombines TRBV10-3 with TRBJ2-4; 8 bases match TRBD2. There are 18 residues in the CDR3. V dropped 3 bases and J dropped 2; count of bases not matched to a gene: 12. Germline V lookup: CDR1 ENHRY, CDR2 SYGVKD. The CDR3 sequence is CAISDDRGGRGSKNIQYF. CDR3 DNA: TGTGCCATCAGTGACGACCGGGGGGGCCGCGGGTCCAAAAACATTCAGTACTTC.

This clonotype was picked up a small number of times. The chain couples TRBV4-3 to TRBJ2-3; the match to TRBD2 covers 7 bases. CDR1 and CDR2 from the germline V gene are LGHNA and YSLEER. After removal of 0 bases from V and 0 bases from J, the junction contained 3 bases not matched to a gene. The CDR3 is made up of 16 amino acids. The CDR3 DNA follows: TGCGCCAGCAGCCAAGAACCAGCGGGGAGCACAGATACGCAGTATTTT. Translating it yields CASSQEPAGSTDTQYF.

The CDR3 sequence: CASSLSPLAGSLNEQFF. CDR3 nucleotides: TGTGCCAGCAGTTTATCTCCACTAGCGGGCAGTCTCAATGAGCAGTTCTTC. J is TRBJ2-1 and V is TRBV27; 9 nucleotides line up with TRBD2. The trim removed 0 bases at V and 6 bases at J, leaving 9 bases unmatched. CDR1 is MNHEY and CDR2 is SMNVEV in the germline V gene (reference sequence). This CDR3 comprises 17 residues.